This T cell receptor beta chain was sequenced in a study of blood T cell repertoires in COVID-19. As for the study in general: Samples came from the United States, Italy and Spain, spanning acute and convalescent COVID-19. Sample material is recorded as cDNA or gDNA derived from T cells, B-cell-depleted T cells, or PBMCs.

The CDR3 has 12 residues. Germline V gene data show CDR1 as LGHDT and CDR2 as YNNKEL (reference sequence). V lost 5 bases to trimming and J lost 4 bases; unmatched junction nucleotides: 1. In the authors' workflow: Nucleated cell counts were estimated from reference gene primer amplification. Some clones are missing from TCRdb's copy, which holds only in-frame ones; the method was immunoSEQ multiplex PCR. V and J calls and clone size are those listed in that table; D and trimming were worked out from the DNA. The repertoire holds approximately 210,000 clones, with approximately 80% as singletons. Sequencing was carried out using peripheral blood. The chain has TRBV3-1 (or the pseudogene TRBV3-2) and TRBJ2-5, with 7 bases lining up with TRBD2. The clonotype comes from a man aged 25-45 years with active or convalescent COVID-19. CDR3 protein: CASSTGGETQYF. In nucleotides, the CDR3 is TGTGCCAGCAGCACGGGGGGAGAGACCCAGTACTTC.